This paragraph reports one T cell receptor (beta chain). Its matching antigen is unknown. These data come from a study of cytomegalovirus exposure and HLA in healthy donors. Study findings and constraints: Cytomegalovirus status was reportedly diagnosed by the classifier with high specificity and sensitivity.

Generated by immunoSEQ multiplex PCR, the TCRdb table keeps only in-frame clones and is missing some. The data hold about 98,000 clones, with about 83% observed a single time. This CDR3 spans 15 amino acids. V trimming: 7 bases; J trimming: 5 bases; junction bases outside the gene matches: 11. Germline V CDR1 and CDR2: MNHNY, SVGAGI (reference sequence). The gene calls are TRBV6-6 and TRBJ1-1, with TRBD1 matching over 9 bases. The sequence derives from a woman aged 30 to 39 in good health and CMV-seronegative. Material: PBMCs. CDR3 nucleotides: TGTGCCAGCAACGCAATTCCGGGACAGGGTACTGAAGCTTTCTTT. Protein product: CASNAIPGQGTEAFF.